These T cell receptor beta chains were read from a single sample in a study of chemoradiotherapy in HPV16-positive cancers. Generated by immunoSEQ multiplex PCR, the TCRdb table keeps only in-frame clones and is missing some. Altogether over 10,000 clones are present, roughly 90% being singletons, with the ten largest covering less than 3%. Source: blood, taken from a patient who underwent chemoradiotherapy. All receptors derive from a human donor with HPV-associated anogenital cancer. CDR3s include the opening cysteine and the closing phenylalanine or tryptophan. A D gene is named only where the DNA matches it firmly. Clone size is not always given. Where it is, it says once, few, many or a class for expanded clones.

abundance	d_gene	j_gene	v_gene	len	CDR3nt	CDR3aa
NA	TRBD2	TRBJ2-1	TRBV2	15	TGTGCCAGCAGACAACCGGGACTAGCGTTCAATGAGCAGTTCTTC	CASRQPGLAFNEQFF
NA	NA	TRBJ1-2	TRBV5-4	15	TGTGCCAGCGGCAAGTACAGCTCTAACAACTATGGCTACACCTTC	CASGKYSSNNYGYTF
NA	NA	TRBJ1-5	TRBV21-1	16	TGTGCCAGCAACCGACAGGGGGCGCAGGGCAGTCAGCCCCAGCATTTT	CASNRQGAQGSQPQHF
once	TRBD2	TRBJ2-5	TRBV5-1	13	TGCGCCAGCAGCTTGGGAGCGGGGGAGACCCAGTACTTC	CASSLGAGETQYF
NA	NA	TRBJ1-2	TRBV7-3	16	TGTGCCAGCAGCTTCTCGACGGGTCGAGAAGACTATGGCTACACCTTC	CASSFSTGREDYGYTF
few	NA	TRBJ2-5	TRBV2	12	TGTGCCAGCCAAGGCACAAGAGAGACCCAGTACTTC	CASQGTRETQYF
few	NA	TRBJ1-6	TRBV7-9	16	TGTGCCAGCAGCTTGGGGGCAGGTTTCTATAATTCACCCCTCCACTTT	CASSLGAGFYNSPLHF
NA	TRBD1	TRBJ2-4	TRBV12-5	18	TGTGCTAGTGGTTCCCCGATTGACAGGGCGAATACCAAAAACATTCAGTACTTC	CASGSPIDRANTKNIQYF
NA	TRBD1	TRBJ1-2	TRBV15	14	TGTGCCACCAGCAGTACAGGGGTGGTGGGTGGCTACACCTTC	CATSSTGVVGGYTF
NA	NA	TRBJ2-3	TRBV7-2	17	TGTGCCAGCAGCCCCAGACAGTTCCGCCCTAGCACAGATACGCAGTATTTT	CASSPRQFRPSTDTQYF
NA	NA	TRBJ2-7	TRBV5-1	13	TGCGCCAGCAGCTTGGGGTCGGGGTACGAGCAGTACTTC	CASSLGSGYEQYF
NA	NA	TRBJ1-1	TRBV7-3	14	TGTGCCAGCAGCTTATACGGACAGTACACTGAAGCTTTCTTT	CASSLYGQYTEAFF
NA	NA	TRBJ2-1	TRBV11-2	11	TGTGCCAGCACCTCGGGCGGTGAGCAGTTCTTC	CASTSGGEQFF
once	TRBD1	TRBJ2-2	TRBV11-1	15	TGTGCCAGCAGCTCTGGACAGGGAGGAACCGGGGAGCTGTTTTTT	CASSSGQGGTGELFF
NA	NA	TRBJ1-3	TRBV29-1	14	TGCAGCGTTGATCCCGCAGACTCTGGAAACACCATATATTTT	CSVDPADSGNTIYF
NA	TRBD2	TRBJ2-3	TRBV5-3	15	TGTGCCAGAAGCTTGGGGGCGGGGGTTACAGATACGCAGTATTTT	CARSLGAGVTDTQYF
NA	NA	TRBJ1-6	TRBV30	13	TGTGCCTGGAGTGCGGTTGATGGCTCACCCCTCCACTTT	CAWSAVDGSPLHF
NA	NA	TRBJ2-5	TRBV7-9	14	TGTGCCAGCAGCTTAGTTATGGGTTGGGAGACCCAGTACTTC	CASSLVMGWETQYF
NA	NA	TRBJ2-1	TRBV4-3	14	TGCGCCAGCAGCCAAGGCTCCACCTACAATGAGCAGTTCTTC	CASSQGSTYNEQFF
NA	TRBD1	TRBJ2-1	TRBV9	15	TGTGCCAGCAGCGCGGCGGGACAGGGTTTTAATGAGCAGTTCTTC	CASSAAGQGFNEQFF
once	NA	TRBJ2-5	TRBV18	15	TGTGCCAGCTCACCACAGAACAGGAGAATGGAGACCCAGTACTTC	CASSPQNRRMETQYF
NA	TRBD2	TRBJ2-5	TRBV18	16	TGTGCCAGCTCACCACCGGAGCGGGGGGGCGTCGAGACCCAGTACTTC	CASSPPERGGVETQYF
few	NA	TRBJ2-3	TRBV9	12	TGTGCCAGCAGCCCACAGAGGGATACGCAGTATTTT	CASSPQRDTQYF
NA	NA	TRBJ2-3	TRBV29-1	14	TGCAGCGTTGAGGAGGGATCGGGCACAGATACGCAGTATTTT	CSVEEGSGTDTQYF
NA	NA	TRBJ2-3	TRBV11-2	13	TGTGCCAGCAGCTCCCGGGGCGCAGATACGCAGTATTTT	CASSSRGADTQYF
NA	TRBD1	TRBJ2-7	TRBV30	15	TGTGCCTGGAAGTACTCGGGACAGTCCTCCTACGAGCAGTACTTC	CAWKYSGQSSYEQYF
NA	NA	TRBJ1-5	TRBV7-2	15	TGTGCCAGCAGCTTAGGGGCAGGCCTTAATCAGCCCCAGCATTTT	CASSLGAGLNQPQHF
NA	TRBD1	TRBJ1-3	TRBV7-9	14	TGTGCCAGCAGCTTAGAAGGGGGCGCGGACACCATATATTTT	CASSLEGGADTIYF
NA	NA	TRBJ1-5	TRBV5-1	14	TGCGCCAGCAGCCCAGGGAGTGGCAATCAGCCCCAGCATTTT	CASSPGSGNQPQHF
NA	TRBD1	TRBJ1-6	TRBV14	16	TGTGCCAGCAGCCCAGACAGGGGGTCCTATAATTCACCCCTCCACTTT	CASSPDRGSYNSPLHF
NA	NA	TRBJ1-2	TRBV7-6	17	TGTGCCAGCAGCTTAAGGGCCAGGGGCCGAGAGGGCTATGGCTACACCTTC	CASSLRARGREGYGYTF
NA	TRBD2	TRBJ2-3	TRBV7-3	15	TGTGCCAGCAGCCCTAGCGGGGGGCGGGGAGATACGCAGTATTTT	CASSPSGGRGDTQYF
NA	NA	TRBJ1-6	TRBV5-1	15	TGCGCCAGCAGCTTGGGTACATACTATAATTCACCCCTCCACTTT	CASSLGTYYNSPLHF
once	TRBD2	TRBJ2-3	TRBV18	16	TGTGCCAGCTCACGGGGACTAGCGGGGCTCTCAGATACGCAGTATTTT	CASSRGLAGLSDTQYF
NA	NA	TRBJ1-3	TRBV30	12	TGTGCCTGGACTCGTTCGGGAAACACCATATATTTT	CAWTRSGNTIYF
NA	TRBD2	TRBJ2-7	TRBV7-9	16	TGTGCCAGCAGCCCCGAGACTAGCGGGGTGTGGGGTGAGCAGTACTTC	CASSPETSGVWGEQYF
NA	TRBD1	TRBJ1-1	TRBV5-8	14	TGTGCCAGCAACATGGACAGGGGGTACACTGAAGCTTTCTTT	CASNMDRGYTEAFF
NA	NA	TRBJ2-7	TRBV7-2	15	TGTGCCAGCAGCTTAGGCCCAGGGATACCCTACGAGCAGTACTTC	CASSLGPGIPYEQYF
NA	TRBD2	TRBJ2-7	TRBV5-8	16	TGTGCCAGCAGCTTGACTAGCGGGGACCTCTCCTACGAGCAGTACTTC	CASSLTSGDLSYEQYF
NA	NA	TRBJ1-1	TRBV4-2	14	TGTGCCAGCAGCCAAGATCCTTGGGTGGGTGAAGCTTTCTTT	CASSQDPWVGEAFF
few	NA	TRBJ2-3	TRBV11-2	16	TGTGCCAGCAGCACGGGTGCGGGTGGGGGCACAGATACGCAGTATTTT	CASSTGAGGGTDTQYF
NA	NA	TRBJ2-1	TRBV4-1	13	TGCGCCAGCAGCCAAGAAAAGGGTCGCGAGCAGTTCTTC	CASSQEKGREQFF
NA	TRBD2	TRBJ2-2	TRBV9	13	TGTGCCGGCGGGGGGGAGAACACCGGGGAGCTGTTTTTT	CAGGGENTGELFF
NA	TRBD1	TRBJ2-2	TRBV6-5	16	TGTGCCAGCAGTTACTCGGACAGGTCCTACACCGGGGAGCTGTTTTTT	CASSYSDRSYTGELFF
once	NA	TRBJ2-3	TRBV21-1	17	TGTGCCAGCAGCAAAGCGCTGCGCGGGGGCCGCACAGATACGCAGTATTTT	CASSKALRGGRTDTQYF
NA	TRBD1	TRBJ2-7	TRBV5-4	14	TGTGCCAGCAGCCCGGGACAGGCTGAGTTCGAGCAGTACTTC	CASSPGQAEFEQYF
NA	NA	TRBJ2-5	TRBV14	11	TGTGCCAGCAGCCAGTCCCGGACCCAGTACTTC	CASSQSRTQYF
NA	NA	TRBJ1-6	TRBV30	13	TGTGCCTGGAGACAGGGCGACCTATTGCCCCTCCACTTT	CAWRQGDLLPLHF
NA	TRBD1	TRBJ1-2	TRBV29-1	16	TGCAGCGTTGAAGGTCGGGGACAGGGGGCACACTATGGCTACACCTTC	CSVEGRGQGAHYGYTF
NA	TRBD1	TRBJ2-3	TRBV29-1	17	TGCAGCGTTCGACCGACCCTGACAGGGATGAACACAGATACGCAGTATTTT	CSVRPTLTGMNTDTQYF
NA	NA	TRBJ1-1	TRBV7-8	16	TGTGCCAGCAGCTTAGCAGATAGAACAGGAATTACTGAAGCTTTCTTT	CASSLADRTGITEAFF
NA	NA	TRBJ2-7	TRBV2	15	TGTGCCAGCAGTGACGCGGGGGCGGCCCTCAACGAGCAGTACTTC	CASSDAGAALNEQYF
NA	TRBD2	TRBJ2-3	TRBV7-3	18	TGTGCCAGCAGCTTAACTCAAAGCGGGGGGGGATACACAGATACGCAGTATTTT	CASSLTQSGGGYTDTQYF
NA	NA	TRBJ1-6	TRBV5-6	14	TGTGCCAGCTGTCTACGGGCTTCTAATTCACCCCTCCACTTT	CASCLRASNSPLHF
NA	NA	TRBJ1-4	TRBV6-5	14	TGTGCCAGCAGAGACACCGGGTGGAATGAAAAACTGTTTTTT	CASRDTGWNEKLFF